These 21 T cell receptor beta chains originate from one sample sequenced in a study of read filtering for tumor transcriptome and immune sequencing. This library used about 360 ng RNA and molecular barcoded adaptors spanning alpha/delta and beta/gamma chains. TCRdb analysed the reads with MiXCR anew, one entry per CDR3 protein. Among approximately 150,000 distinct CDR3 sequences, under 15% were seen once, and the ten largest hold just under 8.5%. The specimen sequenced was a population of CD138-negative cells sorted from bone marrow. The receptors originated from a donor over 35 with multiple myeloma.

A note on this clonotype: This may arise from a read error, as a much more abundant clone is one base away. The chain couples TRBV3-1 to TRBJ2-1, with D unclear. This CDR3 has 11 residues. V dropped 6 bases and J dropped 9 bases, with 9 bases sitting between them. Per the germline V gene, CDR1 is LGHDT and CDR2 is YNNKEL (reference sequence). CDR3 nucleotide sequence: TGTGCCAGCAGTCGTATGAGTGAGCAGTTCTTC. It yields the protein CASSRMSEQFF.

This clonotype was detected ten times or more. The chain has TRBV5-6 and TRBJ2-1; D is undetermined. The CDR3 is made up of 13 amino acids. V was trimmed by 0 bases and J by 7 bases, leaving 8 bases between them. Germline V CDR1 and CDR2: SGHDT, YYEEEE. This CDR3 is CASSLAPTNEQFF. In nucleotides, the CDR3 is TGTGCCAGCAGCTTGGCTCCAACTAATGAGCAGTTCTTC.

The sample holds many counts of this clonotype. The chain is built from TRBV20-1 and TRBJ2-1, with 10 positions matching TRBD2. The V gene end was trimmed by 4 bases and the J gene end by 0 bases; junction bases not matched to a gene: 6. The CDR3 runs to 16 residues. Germline loops: CDR1 DFQATT, CDR2 SNEGSKA (reference sequence). The CDR3 DNA reads as TGCAGTGCTACCCGGACTAGCGGAAGCTCCTACAATGAGCAGTTCTTC. As protein: CSATRTSGSSYNEQFF.

This clonotype has just a few counts. With a much larger clone just one base away, this may be a read error. This chain joins TRBV12-5 and TRBJ2-2; D is perhaps TRBD2 (5 bases). Germline V lookup: CDR1 LGHNT, CDR2 FRNRAP. This CDR3 region has 14 residues. The CDR3 DNA sequence: TGTGCTAGTGGTCCAGGAGGAACGACCGGGGAGCTGCTTTTT. Protein sequence: CASGPGGTTGELLF.

This clonotype was seen repeatedly, ten times or more. J is TRBJ1-2 and V is TRBV24-1, with TRBD1 identical over 9 bases. The CDR3 has 18 residues. Germline-derived CDR1 and CDR2 are KGHDR and SFDVKD. V dropped 4 bases and J dropped 2; count of bases not matched to a gene: 13. CDR3 coding DNA: TGTGCCACCAGTGACCCACGTCCCGGGACAGGGAAGAACTATGGCTACACCTTC. This translates into CATSDPRPGTGKNYGYTF.

This clonotype turned up a few times. The chain is built from TRBV4-2 and TRBJ2-7; 10 nucleotides agree with TRBD2. Germline-derived CDR1 and CDR2 are LGHNA and YNFKEQ. V shed 0 bases and J 4 bases; nucleotides not matched to a gene: 6. The CDR3 is 16 residues long. For the CDR3, the DNA is TGTGCCAGCAGCCAAGATCTAGCGGGAGCTTGGTACGAGCAGTACTTC. This translates into CASSQDLAGAWYEQYF.

This clonotype was observed a few times. This CDR3 is CSTGQGNTGELFF. The DNA for the CDR3 is TGCAGTACGGGACAGGGGAACACCGGGGAGCTGTTTTTT. The V gene is TRBV29-1, the J gene TRBJ2-2, with 9 bases matching TRBD1. The CDR3 has 13 amino acids. The germline CDR1 and CDR2 sequences are SQVTM and ANQGSEA.

Ten or more counts support this clonotype. The chain is built from TRBV20-1 and TRBJ2-5, with 7 bases lining up with TRBD1. The CDR3 spans 15 residues. The ends lost 0 bases at V and 5 bases at J; junction bases unmatched: 9. Per the germline V gene, CDR1 is DFQATT and CDR2 is SNEGSKA (reference sequence). Here the CDR3 DNA reads TGCAGTGCTAGAGATTCATCACAGGGGTTGGAGACCCAGTACTTC. This gives the protein CSARDSSQGLETQYF.

This clonotype came up many times. The rearrangement uses TRBV11-3 and TRBJ2-1, with D possibly matching TRBD1 (6 bases). The germline CDR1 and CDR2 sequences are SGHNT and YENEEA. Trimming took off 3 bases at V and 10 bases at J, with 13 bases between the two ends. The CDR3 is 13 residues long. The CDR3 nucleotides read TGTGCCAGCAGCTTCGAGGGGCAGGGGGAGCAGTTCTTC. Its translation is CASSFEGQGEQFF.

With respect to this clonotype: This CDR3 fails to terminate in the conserved phenylalanine or tryptophan, so it likely reflects a read error. No DNA is shown, since the ends of the CDR3 on it are uncertain; the CDR3 is the one TCRdb lists. The chain combines TRBV25-1 with TRBJ2-1; TRBD2 is taken as the D call from the table, unchecked against the DNA. In germline, CDR1 is MGHDK, CDR2 SYGVNS. From its first to its last residue, the CDR3 has 16 amino acids. The CDR3 here is CASSEWLAGMSGEQIC.

This clonotype came up many times. The CDR3 DNA reads as TGTGCCAGTAGTTTTCGGGCCGGGGAGCTGTTTTTT. Translation gives CASSFRAGELFF. The chain employs TRBV19 and TRBJ2-2; D remains unclear. Trimming removed 5 bases at V and 6 bases at J, with 7 bases between. The V gene's germline CDR1 is LNHDA and CDR2 SQIVND (reference sequence). CDR3 length: 12 residues.

This clonotype was seen at least ten times. The chain links TRBV5-1 to TRBJ1-4; D is undetermined. The CDR3 spans 18 residues. Deletions cut 2 bases from V and 2 bases from J, with 19 bases between. Germline V CDR1 and CDR2: SGHRS, YFSETQ. CDR3 region: CASSFGRESPRTNEKLFF. The CDR3 DNA follows: TGCGCCAGCAGCTTCGGACGGGAGTCCCCCAGGACTAATGAAAAACTGTTTTTT.

In this sample, this clonotype turned up many times. The chain has TRBV3-1 and TRBJ1-1; the D gene is possibly TRBD1 (6 bases). Trimming stripped 3 bases from V and 11 bases from J, with 16 bases between. CDR3 length: 13 residues. Germline values: CDR1 LGHDT, CDR2 YNNKEL (reference sequence). For the CDR3, the DNA is TGTGCCAGCAGCCAGGGGGGCCCGGGGACGGCTTTCTTT. Amino acid sequence: CASSQGGPGTAFF. Using reference TRBV3-1 and TRBJ1-1 for the parts outside the CDR3, the full variable domain is DTAVSQTPKYLVTQMGNDKSIKCEQNLGHDTMYWYKQDSKKFLKIMFSYNNKELIINETVPNRFSPKSPDKAHLNLHINSLELGDSAVYFCASSQGGPGTAFFGQGTRLTVV.

Note on this clonotype: A much bigger clone sits one base away, suggesting this may be a read error. The rearrangement uses TRBV12-3 or TRBV12-4 and TRBJ2-1; TRBD2 might be the D (6 bases). V lost 9 bases and J 6 bases, leaving 21 bases between the germline ends. CDR3 size: 15 residues. CDR3 DNA sequence: TGTGCCAGTGCCCCTAGCGCCTCAGGTGTCAATGAGCAGTTCTTC. Its translation: CASAPSASGVNEQFF.

Concerning this clonotype itself: This is likely a read error, given that the CDR3 carries no conserved phenylalanine or tryptophan at its end. The chain uses TRBV7-9 and TRBJ2-3; D is uncertain. This CDR3 is built from 17 residues. Germline CDR1 is SEHNR and CDR2 is FQNEAQ (reference sequence). The germline V and J ends were trimmed by 0 bases and 2 bases, with 15 bases remaining between them. CDR3 DNA sequence: TGTGCCAGCAGCTTAGCGCGAGCGTTCGGCCTCACAGATACGCAGTATCTT. This sequence encodes CASSLARAFGLTDTQYL.

This clonotype was recorded at least ten times. This chain links TRBV5-1 with TRBJ2-3, with TRBD2 as a possible D gene (7 bases). This CDR3 comprises 15 residues. V dropped 6 bases and J dropped 2 bases, with 16 bases sitting between them. Germline lookup yields CDR1 SGHRS and CDR2 YFSETQ. The CDR3 DNA follows: TGCGCCAGCACCCCGGGGGGCGGTAACACAGATACGCAGTATTTT. Translating gives CASTPGGGNTDTQYF.

Comments on this clonotype: Just one base apart from a much larger clone, this may be a read error. The V call is TRBV12-5, the J call TRBJ1-4; 7 bases line up with TRBD1. The CDR3 is 15 residues long. Germline V gene lookup returns CDR1 LGHNT and CDR2 FRNRAP. The CDR3 DNA follows: TGTGCTAGTGGTTCCGGGACAGCAACTAATGGAAAACTGTTTTTT. Translated, it gives CASGSGTATNGKLFF.

This clonotype showed up many times. This chain links TRBV27 with TRBJ1-2; 9 nucleotides align to TRBD1. This CDR3 has 14 amino acids. Germline trimming cut 5 bases from V and 3 bases from J; bases unmatched to any gene: 4. Germline assignment: CDR1 MNHEY and CDR2 SMNVEV (reference sequence). CDR3 nucleotides: TGTGCCAGCAGTCTGGGACAGGGACACTATGGCTACACCTTC. It yields the protein CASSLGQGHYGYTF.

This clonotype was counted ten times or more. This chain connects TRBV6-1 to TRBJ2-7, with D maybe TRBD1 (6 bases). V lost 6 bases, J lost 2 bases, and 14 bases lay in between. CDR3 length equals 14 residues. The germline V gene encodes CDR1 MNHNS and CDR2 SASEGT. The CDR3: CASRAQQGPYEQYF. CDR3 DNA: TGTGCCAGCAGGGCTCAACAGGGTCCCTACGAGCAGTACTTC.

A remark on this clonotype: Since a much larger clone is just one base distant, this may be a read error. V and J are TRBV14 and TRBJ2-1; the match to TRBD2 covers 7 bases. CDR1 and CDR2 (germline): SGHDN, FVKESK. The CDR3 is 15 amino acids. J was trimmed by 12 bases and V by 3 bases; bases with no gene match: 14. CDR3 sequence: CASSHRGREWDGQFF. In nucleotides, the CDR3 is TGTGCCAGCAGCCATCGTGGGAGGGAGTGGGATGGGCAGTTCTTC.

This clonotype was observed a few times. The CDR3 here is CAWSGTGNTEAFF. For the CDR3, the DNA is TGTGCCTGGAGTGGGACAGGGAACACTGAAGCTTTCTTT. This sequence joins TRBV30 and TRBJ1-1, with 7 bases lining up with TRBD1. The CDR3 has 13 residues. Trimming at V came to 1 base and at J to 1 base, leaving 0 bases not matched to a gene. Germline-derived CDR1 and CDR2 are GTSNPN and SVGIG (reference sequence).